The rows below give T cell receptor beta chains drawn from one sample of a study of blood T cell repertoires in COVID-19. TCRdb keeps only in-frame clones here, not all; method: immunoSEQ multiplex PCR. The repertoire holds some 140,000 clones, with 84% as singletons. The sample taken for sequencing was PBMCs or T cells enriched from blood (not recorded which). These receptors all come from a man aged 40-50 years with acute COVID-19. Each CDR3 is given with its conserved first and last residue. Fields, in order: D gene, clone size, J gene, V gene, CDR3 protein, CDR3 DNA. The D gene is left open where the match is weak. Where a row states a size, it is once, few, many or the class of an expanded clone; other rows omit it.

TRBD1,NA,TRBJ2-7,TRBV7-2,CASSRDRTYEQYF,TGTGCCAGCAGCCGGGACAGAACCTACGAGCAGTACTTC
NA,NA,TRBJ2-2,TRBV19,CATTRGRTGELFF,TGTGCCACCACCAGAGGGCGAACCGGGGAGCTGTTTTTT
TRBD1,NA,TRBJ2-7,TRBV5-8,CASSRKGTGGYEQYF,TGTGCCAGCAGCCGTAAGGGAACAGGGGGCTACGAGCAGTACTTC
TRBD1,NA,TRBJ1-6,TRBV14,CASSQDLSWTGNSPLHF,TGTGCCAGCAGCCAAGATCTTTCGTGGACAGGCAATTCACCCCTCCACTTT
TRBD2,NA,TRBJ2-1,TRBV30,CAWSVGTSGYNEQFF,TGTGCCTGGAGCGTCGGGACTAGCGGCTACAATGAGCAGTTCTTC
NA,NA,TRBJ2-7,TRBV7-9,CASSSSTVISEQYF,TGTGCCAGCAGCTCATCAACAGTTATTAGCGAGCAGTACTTC
NA,NA,TRBJ2-1,TRBV7-2,CASSLGGRNGVIIF,TGTGCCAGCAGCTTAGGAGGCCGAAACGGGGTAATTATCTTC
TRBD1,NA,TRBJ2-1,TRBV24-1,CATSDRTGGSNEQFF,TGTGCCACCAGTGACCGGACAGGGGGGAGCAATGAGCAGTTCTTC
TRBD1,once,TRBJ1-2,TRBV10-2,CASSGVTGTDYGYTF,TGCGCCAGCAGTGGGGTGACAGGGACCGACTATGGCTACACCTTC
NA,NA,TRBJ1-5,TRBV7-2,CASSLAGGMSNQPQHF,TGTGCCAGCAGCTTAGCGGGCGGGATGAGCAATCAGCCCCAGCATTTT
NA,NA,TRBJ2-5,TRBV5-6,CASSSLAEPQETQYF,TGTGCCAGCAGCTCACTGGCGGAGCCACAAGAGACCCAGTACTTC
NA,NA,TRBJ2-5,TRBV6-5,CASSPVLEAVTQYF,TGTGCCAGCAGTCCTGTACTGGAGGCAGTGACCCAGTACTTC